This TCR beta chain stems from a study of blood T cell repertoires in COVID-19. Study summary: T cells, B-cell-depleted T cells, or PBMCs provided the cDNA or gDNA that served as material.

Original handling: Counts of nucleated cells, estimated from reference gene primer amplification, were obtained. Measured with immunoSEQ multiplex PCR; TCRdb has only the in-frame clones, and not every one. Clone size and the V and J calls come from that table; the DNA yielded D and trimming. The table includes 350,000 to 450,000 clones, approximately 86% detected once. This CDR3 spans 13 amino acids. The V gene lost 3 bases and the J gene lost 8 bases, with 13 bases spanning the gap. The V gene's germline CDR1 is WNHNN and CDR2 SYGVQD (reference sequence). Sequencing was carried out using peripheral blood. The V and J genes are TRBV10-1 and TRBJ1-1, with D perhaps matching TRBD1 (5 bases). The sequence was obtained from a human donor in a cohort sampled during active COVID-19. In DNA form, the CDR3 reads TGCGCCAGCAGTGAAGCAGGGAAGGAGGAAGCTTTCTTT. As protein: CASSEAGKEEAFF.